This T cell receptor beta chain was sequenced for a study of blood T cell repertoires in COVID-19. Background on the study: Italy, Spain and the United States were the sources of the convalescent and acute COVID-19 samples.

Assay: immunoSEQ multiplex PCR; the TCRdb copy retains only in-frame clones and omits some. Here the sample spans about 86,000 clones, approximately 90% being singletons. Germline values: CDR1 LNHDA, CDR2 SQIVND (reference sequence). The V end was cut by 3 bases, the J end by 0 bases, with 8 bases between. This CDR3 has 14 residues. Participant-given clinical history determined each cohort assignment. This sequence joins TRBV19 and TRBJ1-1, with D maybe TRBD1 (6 bases). The source is a woman between 50 and 59 years old with acute COVID-19. The sample consisted of PBMCs or T cells enriched from blood (not recorded which). The CDR3, as DNA: TGTGCCAGTAGTATGGGGACACTGAACACTGAAGCTTTCTTT. Its translation is CASSMGTLNTEAFF.